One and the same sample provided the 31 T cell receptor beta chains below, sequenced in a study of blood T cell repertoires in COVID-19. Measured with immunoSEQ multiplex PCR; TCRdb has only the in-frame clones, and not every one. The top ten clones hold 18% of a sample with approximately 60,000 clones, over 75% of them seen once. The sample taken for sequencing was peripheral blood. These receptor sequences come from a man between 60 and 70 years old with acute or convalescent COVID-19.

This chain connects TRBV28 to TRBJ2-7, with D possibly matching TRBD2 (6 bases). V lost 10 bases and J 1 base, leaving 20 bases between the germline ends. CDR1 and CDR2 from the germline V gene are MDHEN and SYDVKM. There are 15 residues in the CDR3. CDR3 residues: CATRAGGSGSYEQYF. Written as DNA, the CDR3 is TGTGCCACCCGAGCGGGCGGGTCCGGATCCTACGAGCAGTACTTC.

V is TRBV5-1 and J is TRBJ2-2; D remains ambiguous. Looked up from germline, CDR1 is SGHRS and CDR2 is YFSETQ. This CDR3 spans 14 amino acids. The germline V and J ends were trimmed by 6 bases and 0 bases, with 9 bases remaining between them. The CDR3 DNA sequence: TGCGCCAGCAAAGGAGACGCGAACACCGGGGAGCTGTTTTTT. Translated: CASKGDANTGELFF.

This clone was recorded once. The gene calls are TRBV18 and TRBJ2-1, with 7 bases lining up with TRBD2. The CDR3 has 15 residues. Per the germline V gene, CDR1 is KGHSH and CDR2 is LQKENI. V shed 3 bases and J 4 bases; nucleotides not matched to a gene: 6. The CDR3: CASSPTASGYNEQFF. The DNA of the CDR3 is TGTGCCAGCTCACCGACGGCTAGCGGTTACAATGAGCAGTTCTTC.

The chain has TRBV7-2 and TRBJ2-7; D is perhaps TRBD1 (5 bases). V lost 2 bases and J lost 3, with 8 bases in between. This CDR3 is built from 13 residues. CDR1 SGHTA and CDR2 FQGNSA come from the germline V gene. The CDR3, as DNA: TGTGCCAGCAGCTTAACAAGGGGCTACGAGCAGTACTTC. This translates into CASSLTRGYEQYF.

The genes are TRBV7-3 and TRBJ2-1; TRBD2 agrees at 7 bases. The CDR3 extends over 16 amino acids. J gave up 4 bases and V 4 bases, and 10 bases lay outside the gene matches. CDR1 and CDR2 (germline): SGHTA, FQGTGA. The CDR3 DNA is TGTGCCAGCAGCTCAAAACCGGGACTAAGATACAATGAGCAGTTCTTC. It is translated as CASSSKPGLRYNEQFF. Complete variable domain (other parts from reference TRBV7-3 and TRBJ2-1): GAGVSQTPSNKVTEKGKYVELRCDPISGHTALYWYRQSLGQGPEFLIYFQGTGAADDSGLPNDRFFAVRPEGSVSTLKIQRTERGDSAVYLCASSSKPGLRYNEQFFGPGTRLTVL.

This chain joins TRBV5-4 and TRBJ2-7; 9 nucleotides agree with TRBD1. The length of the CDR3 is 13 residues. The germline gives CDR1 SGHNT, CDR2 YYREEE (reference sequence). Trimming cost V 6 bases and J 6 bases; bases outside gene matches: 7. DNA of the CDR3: TGTGCCAGCACGCCGGGACAGGGCCTCGAGCAGTACTTC. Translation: CASTPGQGLEQYF.

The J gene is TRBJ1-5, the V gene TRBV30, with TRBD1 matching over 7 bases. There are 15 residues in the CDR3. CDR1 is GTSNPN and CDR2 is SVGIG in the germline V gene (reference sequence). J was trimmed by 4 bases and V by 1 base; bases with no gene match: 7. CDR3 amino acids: CAWSATGVPNQPQHF. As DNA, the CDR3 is TGTGCCTGGAGTGCTACAGGGGTCCCTAATCAGCCCCAGCATTTT.

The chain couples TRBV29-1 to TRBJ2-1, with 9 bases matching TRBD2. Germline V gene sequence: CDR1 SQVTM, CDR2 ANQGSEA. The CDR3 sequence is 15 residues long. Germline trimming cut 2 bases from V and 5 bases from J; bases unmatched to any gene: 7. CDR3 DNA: TGCAGCGTTGAACCTGTGCTAGCGGGAAACAATGAGCAGTTCTTC. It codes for CSVEPVLAGNNEQFF.

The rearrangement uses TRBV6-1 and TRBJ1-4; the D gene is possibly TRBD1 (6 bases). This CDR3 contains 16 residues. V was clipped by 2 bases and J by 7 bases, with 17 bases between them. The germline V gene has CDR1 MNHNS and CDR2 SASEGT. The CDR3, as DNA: TGTGCCAGCAGTGAAAGTGTAAGGGGGTCCTTTGAAAAACTGTTTTTT. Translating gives CASSESVRGSFEKLFF.

CDR3 sequence (DNA): TGTGCCAGCAGACGGTCGGATGGCTACACCTTC. Translation: CASRRSDGYTF. V gene TRBV5-5 combines with J gene TRBJ1-2; D is ambiguous. The length of the CDR3 is 11 residues. The ends were cut back, 5 bases at V and 6 bases at J, with 8 bases in the middle. CDR1 and CDR2 from the germline V gene are SGHKS and YYEKEE (reference sequence).

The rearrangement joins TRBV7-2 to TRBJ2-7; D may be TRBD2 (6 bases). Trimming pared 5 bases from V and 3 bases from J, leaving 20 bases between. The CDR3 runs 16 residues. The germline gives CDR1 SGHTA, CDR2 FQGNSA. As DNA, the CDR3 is TGTGCCAGCAGCAAGGCGGGGTTAGCGGATATCTACGAGCAGTACTTC. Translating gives CASSKAGLADIYEQYF.

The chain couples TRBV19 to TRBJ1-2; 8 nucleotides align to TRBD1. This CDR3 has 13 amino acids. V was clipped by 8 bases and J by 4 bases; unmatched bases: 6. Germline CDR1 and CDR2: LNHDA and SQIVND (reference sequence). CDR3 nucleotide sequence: TGTGCCAGTGCCTTTGACAGGGGCTATGGCTACACCTTC. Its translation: CASAFDRGYGYTF.

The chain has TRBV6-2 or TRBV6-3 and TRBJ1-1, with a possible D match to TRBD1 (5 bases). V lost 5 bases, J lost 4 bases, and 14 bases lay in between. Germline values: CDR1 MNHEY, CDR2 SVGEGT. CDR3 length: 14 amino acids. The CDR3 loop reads CASSSRVGVTEAFF. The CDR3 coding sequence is TGTGCCAGCAGTAGTAGGGTAGGGGTCACTGAAGCTTTCTTT.

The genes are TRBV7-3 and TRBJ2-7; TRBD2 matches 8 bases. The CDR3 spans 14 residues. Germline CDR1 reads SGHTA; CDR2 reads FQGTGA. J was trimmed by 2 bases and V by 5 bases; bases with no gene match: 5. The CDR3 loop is CASSRGGPPYEQYF. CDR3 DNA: TGTGCCAGCAGCCGGGGGGGGCCCCCCTACGAGCAGTACTTC. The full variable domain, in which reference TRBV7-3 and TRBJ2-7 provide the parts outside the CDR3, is GAGVSQTPSNKVTEKGKYVELRCDPISGHTALYWYRQSLGQGPEFLIYFQGTGAADDSGLPNDRFFAVRPEGSVSTLKIQRTERGDSAVYLCASSRGGPPYEQYFGPGTRLTVT.

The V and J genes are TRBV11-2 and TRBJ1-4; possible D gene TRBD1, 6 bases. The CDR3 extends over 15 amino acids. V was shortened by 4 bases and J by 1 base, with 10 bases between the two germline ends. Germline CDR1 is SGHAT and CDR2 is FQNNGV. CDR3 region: CASSSQGLTNEKLFF. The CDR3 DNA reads TGTGCCAGCAGCTCACAGGGATTAACTAATGAAAAACTGTTTTTT.

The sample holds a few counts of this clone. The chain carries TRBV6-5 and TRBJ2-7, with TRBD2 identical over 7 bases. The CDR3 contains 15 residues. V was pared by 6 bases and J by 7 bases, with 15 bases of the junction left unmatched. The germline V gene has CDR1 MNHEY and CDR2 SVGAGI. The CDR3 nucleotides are TGTGCCAGCAGCAAAGAGGGCGGGAGACCTCGGGAGCAGTACTTC. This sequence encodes CASSKEGGRPREQYF.

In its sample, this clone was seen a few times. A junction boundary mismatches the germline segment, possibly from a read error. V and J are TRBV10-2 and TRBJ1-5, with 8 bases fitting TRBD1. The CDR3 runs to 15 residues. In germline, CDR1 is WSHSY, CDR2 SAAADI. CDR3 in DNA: TGCGCCAGCAGGCTGGACAGGGTAAGCAGTCAGCCCCAGCATTTT. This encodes CASRLDRVSSQPQHF.

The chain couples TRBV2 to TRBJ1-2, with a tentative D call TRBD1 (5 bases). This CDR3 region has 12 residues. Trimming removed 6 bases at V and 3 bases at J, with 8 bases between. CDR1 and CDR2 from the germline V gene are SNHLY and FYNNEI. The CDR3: CASSRQHYGYTF. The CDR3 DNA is TGTGCCAGCAGCCGACAGCACTATGGCTACACCTTC.

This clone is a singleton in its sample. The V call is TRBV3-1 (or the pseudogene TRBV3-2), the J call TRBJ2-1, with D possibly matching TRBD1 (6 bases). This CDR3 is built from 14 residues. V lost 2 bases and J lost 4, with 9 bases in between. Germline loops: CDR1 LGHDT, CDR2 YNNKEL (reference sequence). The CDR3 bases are TGTGCCAGCAGCCAACAGGGGTTATACAATGAGCAGTTCTTC. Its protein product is CASSQQGLYNEQFF.

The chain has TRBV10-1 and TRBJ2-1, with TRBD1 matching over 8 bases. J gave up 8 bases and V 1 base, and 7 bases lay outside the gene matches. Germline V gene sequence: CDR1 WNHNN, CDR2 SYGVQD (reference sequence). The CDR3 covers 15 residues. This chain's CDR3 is CASSEFGRGQDEQFF. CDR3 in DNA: TGCGCCAGCAGTGAGTTTGGCAGGGGGCAGGATGAGCAGTTCTTC.

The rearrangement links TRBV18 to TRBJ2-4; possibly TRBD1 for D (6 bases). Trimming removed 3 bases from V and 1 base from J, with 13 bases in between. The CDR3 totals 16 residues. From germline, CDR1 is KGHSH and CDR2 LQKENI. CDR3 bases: TGTGCCAGCTCACCGGGGGCTTCTGGGGCCAAAAACATTCAGTACTTC. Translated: CASSPGASGAKNIQYF.

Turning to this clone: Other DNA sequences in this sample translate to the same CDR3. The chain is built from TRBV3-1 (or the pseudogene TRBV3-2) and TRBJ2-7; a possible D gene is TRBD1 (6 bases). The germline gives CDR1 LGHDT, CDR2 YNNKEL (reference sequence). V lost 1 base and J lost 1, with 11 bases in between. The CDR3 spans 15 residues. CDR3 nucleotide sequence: TGTGCCAGCAGCCAAGGGGCAGGGGTTTCCTACGAGCAGTACTTC. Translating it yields CASSQGAGVSYEQYF.

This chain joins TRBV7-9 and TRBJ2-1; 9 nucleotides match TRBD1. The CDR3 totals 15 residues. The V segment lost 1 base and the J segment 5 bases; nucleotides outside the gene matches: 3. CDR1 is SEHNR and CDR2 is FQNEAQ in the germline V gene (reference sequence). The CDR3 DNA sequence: TGTGCCAGCAGCTTAGATGGGACAGGGAACAATGAGCAGTTCTTC. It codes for CASSLDGTGNNEQFF.

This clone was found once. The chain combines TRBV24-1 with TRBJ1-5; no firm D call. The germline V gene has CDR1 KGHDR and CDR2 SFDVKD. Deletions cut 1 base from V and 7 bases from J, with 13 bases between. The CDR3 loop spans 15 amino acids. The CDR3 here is CATSDLGRPDQPQHF. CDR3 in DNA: TGTGCCACCAGTGATTTAGGCAGGCCCGACCAGCCCCAGCATTTT.

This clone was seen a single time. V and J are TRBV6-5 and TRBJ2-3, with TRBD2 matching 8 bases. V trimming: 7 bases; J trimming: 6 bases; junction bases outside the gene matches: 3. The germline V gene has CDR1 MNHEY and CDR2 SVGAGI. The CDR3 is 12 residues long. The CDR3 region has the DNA TGTGCCAGCATGCGGGGGGACGATACGCAGTATTTT. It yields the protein CASMRGDDTQYF.

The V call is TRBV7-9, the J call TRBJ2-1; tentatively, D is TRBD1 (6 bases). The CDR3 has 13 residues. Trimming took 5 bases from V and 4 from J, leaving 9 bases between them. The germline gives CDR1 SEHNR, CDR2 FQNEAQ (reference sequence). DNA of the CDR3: TGTGCCAGCAGCCAGGACAGTTACAATGAGCAGTTCTTC. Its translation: CASSQDSYNEQFF. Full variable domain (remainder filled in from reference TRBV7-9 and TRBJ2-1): DTGVSQNPRHKITKRGQNVTFRCDPISEHNRLYWYRQTLGQGPEFLTYFQNEAQLEKSRLLSDRFSAERPKGSFSTLEIQRTEQGDSAMYLCASSQDSYNEQFFGPGTRLTVL.

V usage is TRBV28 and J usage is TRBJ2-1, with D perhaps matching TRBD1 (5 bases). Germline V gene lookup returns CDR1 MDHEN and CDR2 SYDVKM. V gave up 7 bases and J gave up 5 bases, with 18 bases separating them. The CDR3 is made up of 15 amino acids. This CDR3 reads CASTHWGRENNEQFF. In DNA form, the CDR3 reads TGTGCCAGCACCCACTGGGGCAGGGAAAACAATGAGCAGTTCTTC.

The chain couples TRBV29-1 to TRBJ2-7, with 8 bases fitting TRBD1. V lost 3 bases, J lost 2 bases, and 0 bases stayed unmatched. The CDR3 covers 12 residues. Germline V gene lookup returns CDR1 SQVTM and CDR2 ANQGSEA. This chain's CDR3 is CSVDRGPYEQYF. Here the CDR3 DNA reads TGCAGCGTTGACAGGGGGCCCTACGAGCAGTACTTC.

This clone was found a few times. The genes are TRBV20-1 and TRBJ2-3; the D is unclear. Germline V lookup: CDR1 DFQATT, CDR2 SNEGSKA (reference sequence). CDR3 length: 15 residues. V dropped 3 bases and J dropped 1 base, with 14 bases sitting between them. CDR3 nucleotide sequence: TGCAGTGCTAGTAAGCTGGTCGCCGGCACAGATACGCAGTATTTT. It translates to CSASKLVAGTDTQYF.

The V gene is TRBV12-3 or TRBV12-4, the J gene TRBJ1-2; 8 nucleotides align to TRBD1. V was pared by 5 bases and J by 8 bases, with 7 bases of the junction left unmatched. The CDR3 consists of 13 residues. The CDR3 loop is CASSPGQGAGYTF. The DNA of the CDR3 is TGTGCCAGCAGTCCCGGACAGGGAGCAGGCTACACCTTC.

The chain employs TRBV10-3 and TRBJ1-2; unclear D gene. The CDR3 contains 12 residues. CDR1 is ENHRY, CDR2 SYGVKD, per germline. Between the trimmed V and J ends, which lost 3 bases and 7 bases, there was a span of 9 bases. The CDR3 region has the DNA TGTGCCATCAGTGACTACAGTCTTGGCTACACCTTC. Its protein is CAISDYSLGYTF.